The clone carrying this T cell receptor beta chain was detected only a few times. No antigen is known for it. This sample was included in a study of cytomegalovirus exposure and HLA in healthy donors. Per the germline V gene, CDR1 is SGHAT and CDR2 is FQNNGV. Trimming at V came to 5 bases and at J to 2 bases, leaving 4 bases not matched to a gene. The CDR3 contains 14 residues. Vbeta (60) and Jbeta (13) primers were used in the PCR. Repertoires were generated with immunoSEQ multiplex PCR, while TCRdb's copy carries only in-frame clones and drops some. The table shows 82,000 or so clones, with over 9% occurring only once. Whole-study findings and limits: In an earlier analysis, most TCR beta V segments were productive about 87% or about 30% of the time. Later on, an analysis tied 15,000 or so TCR beta sequences to HLA alleles at 0.05 false discovery rate. Later analysis identified a missense DCLRE1C variant that was linked to TCR beta V- and J-gene trimming.

The clonotype originates from a man in his 60s in good health and CMV-seropositive. The chain has TRBV11-2 and TRBJ2-7; 9 bases are a match to TRBD2. Sample: PBMCs. CDR3 sequence (DNA): TGTGCCAGCAGCCTGGGCGGGAGGGCCTACGAGCAGTACTTC. As protein: CASSLGGRAYEQYF.